This is a list of T cell receptor beta chains from one sample in a study of shared clonotypes between healthy human individuals. Clones were read by immunoSEQ multiplex PCR, and TCRdb kept only the in-frame ones, dropping some. The sample has under 2.5 million clones, around 93% seen once. Sequencing was carried out using naive CD4+ T cells from PBMCs. The source of these receptors is a man aged 18-30 years in good health. Some clones in this sample may be carry-over from other donors' samples. CDR3s include the opening cysteine and the closing phenylalanine or tryptophan. Each record gives: J gene, V gene, CDR3 protein.

J: TRBJ2-3
V: TRBV7-7
CDR3: CASSLEQGLGTQYF

J: TRBJ2-3
V: TRBV18
CDR3: CASSPGLLAGTDTQYF

J: TRBJ1-2
V: TRBV28
CDR3: CASSPGTVAPFGGYTF

J: TRBJ2-1
V: TRBV6-1
CDR3: CASSAGLAGYNEQFF

J: TRBJ2-7
V: TRBV7-2
CDR3: CASSPGTSGRGSYEQYF

J: TRBJ2-1
V: TRBV5-1
CDR3: CASSSQTGVTYNEQFF

J: TRBJ2-3
V: TRBV7-2
CDR3: CASSLHQRGQTDTQYF

J: TRBJ2-7
V: TRBV11-2
CDR3: CASSPLSGRVVEQYF

J: TRBJ2-7
V: TRBV9
CDR3: CASTSLGGRAYYEQYF

J: TRBJ1-3
V: TRBV7-3
CDR3: CASSLGTTGNTIYF

J: TRBJ2-6
V: TRBV6-5
CDR3: CASRLQGAGANVLTF

J: TRBJ2-5
V: TRBV10-3
CDR3: CAISSTAGIQETQYF

J: TRBJ2-1
V: TRBV7-3
CDR3: CASSLRGSGYNEQFF

J: TRBJ1-2
V: TRBV28
CDR3: CATTGRGDRAGYGYTF

J: TRBJ2-6
V: TRBV10-3
CDR3: CAISELTSGSLSGANVLTF

J: TRBJ2-1
V: TRBV7-3
CDR3: CASSLGSGGRSYNEQFF

J: TRBJ2-2
V: TRBV7-3
CDR3: CASSSTGLQNTGELFF

J: TRBJ2-3
V: TRBV18
CDR3: CASSPTGGTDTQYF

J: TRBJ2-1
V: TRBV11-2
CDR3: CASSHTAGTPGDEQFF

J: TRBJ2-3
V: TRBV15
CDR3: CATSRGLAASTDTQYF

J: TRBJ1-1
V: TRBV9
CDR3: CASSSRGTGAEAFF

J: TRBJ1-3
V: TRBV6-5
CDR3: CASKIGGAGNTIYF

J: TRBJ2-5
V: TRBV25-1
CDR3: CASSVQGARETQYF

J: TRBJ2-2
V: TRBV7-9
CDR3: CASSQHGNTGELFF

J: TRBJ2-1
V: TRBV6-6
CDR3: CASSYADRYTDEQFF

J: TRBJ1-2
V: TRBV18
CDR3: CASSPSRTGFGYTF

J: TRBJ2-7
V: TRBV11-2
CDR3: CASRAVRGDPYEQYF

J: TRBJ2-1
V: TRBV7-3
CDR3: CASSLGLAGGIYNEQFF

J: TRBJ2-7
V: TRBV28
CDR3: CASSPPSGSPYEQYF

J: TRBJ1-1
V: TRBV4-1
CDR3: CASSQIRMTRNTEAFF

J: TRBJ2-7
V: TRBV7-2
CDR3: CASSLLAADKYF

J: TRBJ2-7
V: TRBV7-2
CDR3: CASSLARQGYEQYF

J: TRBJ2-7
V: TRBV2
CDR3: CASSPGQGAYEQYF

J: TRBJ1-2
V: TRBV27
CDR3: CASSLAGSGYTF

J: TRBJ2-5
V: TRBV28
CDR3: CASRTFGHRGSETQYF

J: TRBJ1-2
V: TRBV10-3
CDR3: CAISDGTVQVGGYTF

J: TRBJ2-7
V: TRBV28
CDR3: CASSLVRDRASYEQYF

J: TRBJ2-1
V: TRBV7-8
CDR3: CASSILAGEENEQFF

J: TRBJ1-2
V: TRBV28
CDR3: CASSFPGTGVLLYGYTF

J: TRBJ1-2
V: TRBV7-2
CDR3: CASSLAGLGGYTF

J: TRBJ2-3
V: TRBV6-1
CDR3: CASSEGLAGGIDTQYF

J: TRBJ1-1
V: TRBV5-1
CDR3: CASSPREEVSEAFF

J: TRBJ2-7
V: TRBV5-5
CDR3: CASSLVGQTYEQYF

J: TRBJ2-1
V: TRBV7-2
CDR3: CASSLAGLAGNNEQFF

J: TRBJ1-5
V: TRBV21-1
CDR3: CASSKREGAGENQPQHF

J: TRBJ2-7
V: TRBV28
CDR3: CASRTGGSYEQYF

J: TRBJ2-7
V: TRBV27
CDR3: CASSSRDGRPTTYEQYF

J: TRBJ1-1
V: TRBV5-1
CDR3: CASSADRAATEAFF

J: TRBJ2-7
V: TRBV19
CDR3: CASSSSGSSYEQYF

J: TRBJ2-1
V: TRBV7-9
CDR3: CASSFGTGAYEQFF